These 25 T cell receptor beta chains share one sample of origin, sequenced in a study of blood T cells in healthy people across ages. Primed by a sample-barcoded 5' primer and a J-beta primer mix, a second PCR proceeded for roughly 6 to 12 cycles. TCRdb fed the 5' RACE reads into MiXCR, producing one record per CDR3 protein. Here the sample spans roughly 570,000 distinct CDR3 sequences, about 26% being singletons. Sample: blood. The receptors here all came from a woman between 65 and 79 years old in good health.

As to this clonotype: At one end, the junction sequence differs from germline, possibly due to a read error. The chain employs TRBV7-9 and TRBJ2-5; 12 nucleotides agree with TRBD2. Germline CDR1 reads SEHNR; CDR2 reads FQNEAQ (reference sequence). The CDR3 length is 15 residues. The CDR3 is CASSLGLAGEETHYF. The DNA of the CDR3 is TGTGCCAGCAGCTTAGGACTAGCGGGGGAAGAGACCCACTACTTC.

The chain has TRBV5-1 and TRBJ1-1; possibly TRBD1 for D (6 bases). The CDR3 sequence is 15 residues long. The germline V gene encodes CDR1 SGHRS and CDR2 YFSETQ. V lost 0 bases to trimming and J lost 1 base, with 10 bases between them. CDR3 coding DNA: TGCGCCAGCAGCTTGGCCGCAGGGGCGAACACTGAAGCTTTCTTT. Its protein is CASSLAAGANTEAFF.

Ten or more counts support this clonotype. The genes are TRBV4-3 and TRBJ2-5; D is unresolved. The V and J ends lost 6 bases and 5 bases respectively, with 16 bases between them. This CDR3 has 14 amino acids. CDR1 is LGHNA and CDR2 is YSLEER in the germline V gene. The CDR3 here is CASSQSPSGETQYF. CDR3 bases: TGCGCCAGCAGTCAGTCTCCGTCTGGGGAGACCCAGTACTTC.

This rearrangement joins TRBV20-1 to TRBJ2-3; 13 bases map to TRBD2. The CDR3 is 15 residues long. CDR1 is DFQATT, CDR2 SNEGSKA, per germline (reference sequence). V lost 5 bases to trimming and J lost 8 bases; unmatched junction nucleotides: 10. The DNA for the CDR3 is TGCAGTGCTGCCGGGGGGACTAGCGGGACTGTTACGCAGTATTTT. Translating it yields CSAAGGTSGTVTQYF.

Ten or more counts support this clonotype. V and J are TRBV6-2 or TRBV6-3 and TRBJ2-7; 9 nucleotides agree with TRBD1. V was clipped by 6 bases and J by 3 bases; unmatched bases: 6. The CDR3 contains 14 residues. The germline V gene encodes CDR1 MNHEY and CDR2 SVGEGT. CDR3 protein: CASRWTGVGYEQYF. The CDR3 coding sequence is TGTGCCAGCAGGTGGACAGGGGTCGGCTACGAGCAGTACTTC.

The chain's CDR3 is CASIEREGNTEAFF. CDR3 in DNA: TGTGCCAGCATTGAGAGGGAAGGGAACACTGAAGCTTTCTTT. The V and J genes are TRBV6-1 and TRBJ1-1; no clear D gene. Germline lookup yields CDR1 MNHNS and CDR2 SASEGT. This CDR3 region has 14 residues. Trimming left V 7 bases short and J 1 base short, with 13 bases between.

This rearrangement joins TRBV6-2 or TRBV6-3 to TRBJ2-3; 9 nucleotides line up with TRBD1. V trimming: 4 bases; J trimming: 9 bases; junction bases outside the gene matches: 11. Germline values: CDR1 MNHEY, CDR2 SVGEGT. The CDR3 covers 15 residues. The CDR3 DNA is TGTGCCAGCAGTTCCGCCCGGGACAGGGAGGAAACGCAGTATTTT. Amino acid sequence: CASSSARDREETQYF.

This clonotype was counted only a few times. The gene calls are TRBV6-5 and TRBJ2-6; weak D call: TRBD1 (6 bases). The CDR3 totals 15 residues. Trimming stripped 7 bases from V and 0 bases from J, with 10 bases between. Germline assignment: CDR1 MNHEY and CDR2 SVGAGI. CDR3 loop: CASTSGASGANVLTF. As DNA, the CDR3 is TGTGCCAGCACCTCAGGGGCCTCTGGGGCCAACGTCCTGACTTTC.

The J gene is TRBJ1-2, the V gene TRBV27; D is unresolved. The germline gives CDR1 MNHEY, CDR2 SMNVEV (reference sequence). The CDR3 is made up of 13 amino acids. Between the trimmed V and J ends, which lost 8 bases and 8 bases, there was a span of 18 bases. The CDR3 loop is CASRPDGSGGYTF. For the CDR3, the DNA is TGTGCCAGCCGCCCGGACGGGTCGGGGGGCTACACCTTC.

V and J are TRBV9 and TRBJ1-4; no reliable D call. Trimming took 4 bases from V and 8 from J, leaving 18 bases between them. This CDR3 is 15 amino acids long. Germline CDR1 SGDLS, CDR2 YYNGEE. CDR3 sequence reads: CASSPQPELGEKLFF. DNA for the CDR3: TGTGCCAGCAGCCCTCAGCCCGAGTTGGGCGAAAAACTGTTTTTT.

The chain employs TRBV7-8 and TRBJ1-1; TRBD1 matches 7 bases. Germline V gene lookup returns CDR1 SGHVS and CDR2 FQNEAQ. The CDR3 has 14 residues. With 5 bases clipped from V and 4 bases from J, the junction kept 7 bases outside the gene matches. As DNA, the CDR3 is TGTGCCAGCAGCATGACGACAGGGAGCACTGAAGCTTTCTTT. As protein: CASSMTTGSTEAFF.

This clonotype was detected a few times. This rearrangement joins TRBV10-3 to TRBJ2-7; D is uncertain. The V gene's germline CDR1 is ENHRY and CDR2 SYGVKD. This CDR3 is 16 amino acids long. V was trimmed by 6 bases and J by 3 bases, leaving 21 bases between them. The CDR3 loop reads CAISSSDGTAFYEQYF. The DNA of the CDR3 is TGTGCCATCAGCTCCTCCGACGGCACAGCCTTCTACGAGCAGTACTTC.

CDR3 coding DNA: TGTGCCAGCAGTTTATCGGTAGGGCGGACTGAAGCTTTCTTT. Translation: CASSLSVGRTEAFF. This rearrangement joins TRBV27 to TRBJ1-1; D gene uncertain. In germline, CDR1 is MNHEY, CDR2 SMNVEV (reference sequence). The CDR3 extends over 14 amino acids. V dropped 0 bases and J dropped 5 bases, with 10 bases sitting between them.

The CDR3 sequence is CASSDQEAGGRNEQFF. For the CDR3, the DNA is TGTGCCAGCAGTGACCAAGAAGCGGGGGGTCGTAATGAGCAGTTCTTC. V is TRBV6-4 and J is TRBJ2-1, with 9 nucleotides matching TRBD2. V lost 2 bases to trimming and J lost 7 bases; unmatched junction nucleotides: 9. The germline CDR1 and CDR2 sequences are MRHNA and SNTAGT. The CDR3 is made up of 16 amino acids.

The chain joins TRBV7-2 to TRBJ2-5; tentative D call: TRBD2 (6 bases). The DNA end lines up better with TRBJ2-7; the J call may be wrong. This CDR3 has 16 amino acids. The germline gives CDR1 SGHTA, CDR2 FQGNSA. The CDR3 DNA sequence: TGTGCCAGCAGCCCCTATTCAGGACTAAATACCTACGAGCAGTACTTC. This sequence encodes CASSPYSGLNTYEQYF.

This clonotype was counted a few times. The chain combines TRBV27 with TRBJ1-1; D call uncertain. The ends were cut back, 2 bases at V and 2 bases at J, with 9 bases in the middle. This CDR3 spans 14 amino acids. CDR1 and CDR2 (germline): MNHEY, SMNVEV (reference sequence). CDR3 nucleotides: TGTGCCAGCAGTTTAAGACCGATAAACACTGAAGCTTTCTTT. Its translation is CASSLRPINTEAFF.

The chain links TRBV20-1 to TRBJ2-1, with D perhaps TRBD1 (5 bases). V was trimmed by 0 bases and J by 7 bases, leaving 16 bases between them. CDR3 size: 15 residues. From germline, CDR1 is DFQATT and CDR2 SNEGSKA (reference sequence). In DNA form, the CDR3 reads TGCAGTGCTAGAGATCCCCAGGGAACGCGGAATGAGCAGTTCTTC. It codes for CSARDPQGTRNEQFF.

The chain recombines TRBV3-1 with TRBJ2-5; maybe TRBD1 (6 bases). The tail of the sequence fits TRBJ2-1 better, so the J call may be wrong. The CDR3 sequence is 14 residues long. In germline, CDR1 is LGHDT, CDR2 YNNKEL (reference sequence). The CDR3 DNA sequence: TGTGCCAGCAGAAACAGGGAATCCGAAGATGAGCAGTTCTTC. Translated, it gives CASRNRESEDEQFF.

This clonotype was picked up a small number of times. V and J are TRBV3-1 and TRBJ2-7; D is perhaps TRBD1 or TRBD2 (9 bases each). CDR3 length: 16 residues. Germline V gives CDR1 LGHDT, CDR2 YNNKEL (reference sequence). V lost 5 bases and J 5 bases, leaving 22 bases between the germline ends. As DNA, the CDR3 is TGTGCCAGCAGCTATCTAGCGGGACAGGGTAGCAACGAGCAGTACTTC. Its protein product is CASSYLAGQGSNEQYF.

The chain carries TRBV29-1 and TRBJ2-1, with D tentatively TRBD2 (6 bases). The germline V gene has CDR1 SQVTM and CDR2 ANQGSEA. The CDR3 is 13 residues long. Trimming removed 8 bases at V and 7 bases at J, with 18 bases between. The CDR3 region has the DNA TGCAGCAACCGGCCGCGGGGCAGGAATGAGCAGTTCTTC. It yields the protein CSNRPRGRNEQFF.

The chain carries TRBV5-1 and TRBJ1-2; 8 bases align to TRBD1. The CDR3 consists of 15 residues. CDR1 SGHRS and CDR2 YFSETQ come from the germline V gene. With 1 base clipped from V and 4 bases from J, the junction kept 6 bases outside the gene matches. Here the CDR3 reads CASSLPTGGSYGYTF. CDR3 sequence (DNA): TGCGCCAGCAGCTTGCCAACAGGGGGTTCCTATGGCTACACCTTC. The variable domain in full, with the rest retrieved from reference TRBV5-1 and TRBJ1-2, is KAGVTQTPRYLIKTRGQQVTLSCSPISGHRSVSWYQQTPGQGLQFLFEYFSETQRNKGNFPGRFSGRQFSNSRSEMNVSTLELGDSALYLCASSLPTGGSYGYTFGSGTRLTVV.

This clonotype was seen a few times. The genes are TRBV20-1 and TRBJ1-3; 7 bases are shared with TRBD1. CDR3 size: 15 residues. V shed 2 bases and J 0 bases; nucleotides not matched to a gene: 4. Germline CDR1 reads DFQATT; CDR2 reads SNEGSKA (reference sequence). CDR3 nucleotides: TGCAGTGCTAGACCAGACAGGGCCTCTGGAAACACCATATATTTT. This translates into CSARPDRASGNTIYF.

The table lists this clonotype with a few counts. The gene calls are TRBV15 and TRBJ2-7, with a weak D call TRBD1 (6 bases). CDR1 and CDR2 from the germline V gene are LNHNV and YYDKDF (reference sequence). The CDR3 consists of 18 residues. Trimming shortened V by 1 base and J by 3 bases, and 22 bases separated the two germline ends. CDR3 residues: CATSRVGRTAKDLYEQYF. The CDR3 nucleotides read TGTGCCACCAGCAGAGTGGGCAGGACAGCGAAGGACCTCTACGAGCAGTACTTC. Complete variable domain (other parts from reference TRBV15 and TRBJ2-7): DAMVIQNPRYQVTQFGKPVTLSCSQTLNHNVMYWYQQKSSQAPKLLFHYYDKDFNNEADTPDNFQSRRPNTSFCFLDIRSPGLGDTAMYLCATSRVGRTAKDLYEQYFGPGTRLTVT.

This chain links TRBV7-2 with TRBJ1-5; D is ambiguous. The V and J ends lost 3 bases and 1 base respectively, with 4 bases between them. The CDR3 length is 13 residues. Per germline, CDR1 SGHTA and CDR2 FQGNSA. CDR3 bases: TGTGCCAGCAGCTTTCGAAGCAATCAGCCCCAGCATTTT. Translated: CASSFRSNQPQHF. The complete variable domain, with remaining parts taken from reference TRBV7-2 and TRBJ1-5, reads GAGVSQSPSNKVTEKGKDVELRCDPISGHTALYWYRQSLGQGLEFLIYFQGNSAPDKSGLPSDRFSAERTGGSVSTLTIQRTQQEDSAVYLCASSFRSNQPQHFGDGTRLSIL.

Written as DNA, the CDR3 is TGTGCCAGTAGTCGCAGGGGGTTAGAGCAGCCCCAGCATTTT. This translates into CASSRRGLEQPQHF. V usage is TRBV19 and J usage is TRBJ1-5; 7 bases align to TRBD1. The junction had 8 bases not matched to a gene; V was cut back by 5 bases and J by 7 bases. CDR1 and CDR2 (germline): LNHDA, SQIVND (reference sequence). There are 14 residues in the CDR3.